The text below deals with one T cell receptor (beta chain). TCRdb called the 5' RACE reads again in MiXCR, with one record for every CDR3 protein. Of around 480,000 distinct CDR3 sequences listed, approximately 15% are singletons. The record originates from a study of identical twins. CDR3 length equals 17 residues. The V end lost 0 bases, the J end lost 6 bases, and 18 bases lay between the germline ends. Looked up from germline, CDR1 is LNHNV and CDR2 is YYDKDF (reference sequence). The same sample was also studied in work on yellow fever vaccine responses in identical twins.

The V call is TRBV15, the J call TRBJ2-1, with D perhaps assigned TRBD1 or TRBD2 (5 bases each). Sequencing was done on a sample of CD4+ T cells sorted from blood. The source is a woman aged 18-30 years in good health. Here the CDR3 DNA reads TGTGCCACCAGCAGAGATAATATCGGGGCGTTGGGCAATGAGCAGTTCTTC. Translation: CATSRDNIGALGNEQFF.